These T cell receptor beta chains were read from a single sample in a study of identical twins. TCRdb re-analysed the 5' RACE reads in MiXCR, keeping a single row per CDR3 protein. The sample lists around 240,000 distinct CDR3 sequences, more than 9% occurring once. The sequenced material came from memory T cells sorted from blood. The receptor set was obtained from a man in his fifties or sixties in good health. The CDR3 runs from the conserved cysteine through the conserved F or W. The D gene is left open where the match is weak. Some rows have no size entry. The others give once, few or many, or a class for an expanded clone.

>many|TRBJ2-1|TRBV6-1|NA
TGTGCCAGCAGGTTCGGACAGTACAATGAGCAGTTCTTC
CASRFGQYNEQFF
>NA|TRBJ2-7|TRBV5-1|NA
TGCGCCAGCAGCCCCGGTGCTAGAGCCGAGCAGTACTTC
CASSPGARAEQYF
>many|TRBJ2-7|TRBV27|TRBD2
TGTGCCAGCAGTTTACTAGCGGGAGCCTACGAGCAGTACTTC
CASSLLAGAYEQYF
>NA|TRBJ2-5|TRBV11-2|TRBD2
TGTGCCAGCAGCTTAGCTAGCGGGAGCGAGACCCAGTACTTC
CASSLASGSETQYF
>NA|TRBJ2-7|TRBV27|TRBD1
TGTGCCAGCAGTTTAAGGGGACAGGGGCGGAACGAGCAGTACTTC
CASSLRGQGRNEQYF
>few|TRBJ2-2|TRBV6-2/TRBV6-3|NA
TGTGCCAGCAGTTACAACCTGGGGGCAGAGAGGACCGGGGAGCTGTTTTTT
CASSYNLGAERTGELFF
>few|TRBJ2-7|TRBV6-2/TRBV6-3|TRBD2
TGTGCCAGCACTCCAAGCGGGGCGAGCTCCTACGAGCAGTACTTC
CASTPSGASSYEQYF
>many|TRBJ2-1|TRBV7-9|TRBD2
TGTGCCAGCAGCCCGGGACTAGCGAGCGACAATGAGCAGTTCTTC
CASSPGLASDNEQFF
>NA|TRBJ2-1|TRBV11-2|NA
TGTGCCAGCAGCCCAGACATGACTATTTACAATGAGCAGTTCTTC
CASSPDMTIYNEQFF
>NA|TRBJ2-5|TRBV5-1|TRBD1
TGCGCCAGCAGCCGAACGGGACAGCAAGAGACCCAGTACTTC
CASSRTGQQETQYF
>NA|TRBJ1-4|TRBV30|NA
TGTGCCTGGAGTTCAGTATGGGGGGGATACGAAAAACTGTTTTTT
CAWSSVWGGYEKLFF
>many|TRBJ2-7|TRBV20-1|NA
TGCAGTGCTAGCCGGGACTGGGTCTCCTACGAGCAGTACTTC
CSASRDWVSYEQYF
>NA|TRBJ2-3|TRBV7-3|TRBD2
TGTGCCAGCAGCTCCCTAGCGGGAGGAAGCACAGATACGCAGTATTTT
CASSSLAGGSTDTQYF
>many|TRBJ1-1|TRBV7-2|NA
TGTGCCAGCACAAGAACAAGGAACACTGAAGCTTTCTTT
CASTRTRNTEAFF
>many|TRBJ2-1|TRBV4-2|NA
TGTGCCAGCAGCCAAGGTAACAGGGAGGATGAGCAGTTCTTC
CASSQGNREDEQFF
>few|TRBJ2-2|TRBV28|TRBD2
TGTGCCAGCAGTTCGAGGACTAGAAGCACCGGGGAGCTGTTTTTT
CASSSRTRSTGELFF
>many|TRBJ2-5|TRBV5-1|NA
TGCGCCAGCAGCTTCCTTGGGGGGCCGGGCGAGACCCAGTACTTC
CASSFLGGPGETQYF